The 32 T cell receptor beta chains reported below all come from one sample, sequenced in a study of blood T cell repertoires in COVID-19. Sequencing used immunoSEQ multiplex PCR; TCRdb keeps in-frame clones, though not all of them. The sample carries about 230,000 clones, 85% to 90% recorded once. The sequenced sample was peripheral blood. All receptors derive from a man in his fifties with COVID-19, enrolled during active disease.

The J gene is TRBJ1-2, the V gene TRBV19; no reliable D call. V was clipped by 7 bases and J by 0 bases, with 6 bases between them. The length of the CDR3 is 12 residues. Per germline, CDR1 LNHDA and CDR2 SQIVND (reference sequence). CDR3 region: CASKSANYGYTF. The CDR3 coding sequence is TGTGCCAGTAAGAGTGCTAACTATGGCTACACCTTC. Full variable domain (outside the CDR3, taken from reference TRBV19 and TRBJ1-2): DGGITQSPKYLFRKEGQNVTLSCEQNLNHDAMYWYRQDPGQGLRLIYYSQIVNDFQKGDIAEGYSVSREKKESFPLTVTSAQKNPTAFYLCASKSANYGYTFGSGTRLTVV.

The rearrangement links TRBV19 to TRBJ1-2; 7 nucleotides line up with TRBD1. CDR1 LNHDA and CDR2 SQIVND come from the germline V gene (reference sequence). This CDR3 comprises 15 residues. V lost 4 bases to trimming and J lost 4 bases; unmatched junction nucleotides: 9. CDR3 nucleotide sequence: TGTGCCAGTAGTAATCGACAGGGTACCCTCTATGGCTACACCTTC. This codes for CASSNRQGTLYGYTF.

The chain carries TRBV5-1 and TRBJ2-7; D is uncertain. This CDR3 has 12 amino acids. From germline, CDR1 is SGHRS and CDR2 YFSETQ. Deletions cut 2 bases from V and 6 bases from J, with 9 bases between. Here the CDR3 reads CASSFSRAEQYF. For the CDR3, the DNA is TGCGCCAGCAGCTTCTCCCGAGCCGAGCAGTACTTC.

The chain recombines TRBV13 with TRBJ2-3, with 11 bases identical to TRBD2. This CDR3 has 19 amino acids. The V gene end was trimmed by 0 bases and the J gene end by 2 bases; junction bases not matched to a gene: 10. Germline lookup yields CDR1 PRHDT and CDR2 FYEKMQ (reference sequence). The chain's CDR3 is CASSLGTRIAGGATDTQYF. DNA for the CDR3: TGTGCCAGCAGCTTAGGCACAAGAATAGCGGGGGGGGCCACAGATACGCAGTATTTT.

The V call is TRBV3-1 (or the pseudogene TRBV3-2), the J call TRBJ2-7; D gene unclear. Germline V gene data show CDR1 as LGHDT and CDR2 as YNNKEL (reference sequence). V lost 0 bases and J 6 bases, leaving 9 bases between the germline ends. The CDR3 loop spans 13 amino acids. CDR3 protein: CASSQDVRGEQYF. CDR3 coding DNA: TGTGCCAGCAGCCAAGATGTTAGAGGCGAGCAGTACTTC.

This chain links TRBV19 with TRBJ2-1; 16 bases agree with TRBD2. From germline, CDR1 is LNHDA and CDR2 SQIVND (reference sequence). The CDR3 totals 19 residues. The J segment lost 4 bases and the V segment lost 5 bases, leaving 11 bases of the junction unmatched. The CDR3 coding sequence is TGTGCCAGTAGTCGAACGGCGGGACTAGCGGGAGGGAGTTACAATGAGCAGTTCTTC. It is translated as CASSRTAGLAGGSYNEQFF.

This clone was detected only a few times. The J gene is TRBJ2-7, the V gene TRBV7-2, with TRBD1 matching over 7 bases. This CDR3 is 15 amino acids long. Germline V gene sequence: CDR1 SGHTA, CDR2 FQGNSA. V lost 0 bases, J lost 1 base, and 3 bases stayed unmatched. The CDR3 DNA is TGTGCCAGCAGCTTAGCGCACAGGGGTTCCTACGAGCAGTACTTC. It is translated as CASSLAHRGSYEQYF.

The chain is built from TRBV6-2 or TRBV6-3 and TRBJ1-5; weak D call: TRBD1 (5 bases). The CDR3 has 17 residues. Germline V gives CDR1 MNHEY, CDR2 SVGEGT. Between the trimmed V and J ends, which lost 6 bases and 2 bases, there was a span of 20 bases. The DNA for the CDR3 is TGTGCCAGCAGCAACGCCCAGGGCCTCGGGCGCAATCAGCCCCAGCATTTT. This encodes CASSNAQGLGRNQPQHF.

The chain recombines TRBV24-1 with TRBJ2-2, with 11 bases identical to TRBD1. V lost 3 bases, J lost 6 bases, and 8 bases stayed unmatched. Germline lookup yields CDR1 KGHDR and CDR2 SFDVKD. The CDR3 contains 17 residues. This CDR3 reads CATSDGRRDRGSGELFF. Here the CDR3 DNA reads TGTGCCACCAGTGATGGGCGTCGGGACAGGGGGTCCGGGGAGCTGTTTTTT.

As to this clone: The junction and the germline gene differ at one end; a read error may be behind it. This chain joins TRBV10-3 and TRBJ2-7; D possibly corresponds to TRBD2 (5 bases). The germline V gene encodes CDR1 ENHRY and CDR2 SYGVKD. This CDR3 spans 10 amino acids. The CDR3 here is CAISEGEIKF. CDR3 bases: TGTGCCATCAGTGAGGGGGAGATTAAGTTC.

This chain joins TRBV11-2 and TRBJ1-3; D gene unclear. Germline CDR1 reads SGHAT; CDR2 reads FQNNGV. There are 14 residues in the CDR3. V lost 5 bases to trimming and J lost 0 bases, with 8 bases between them. CDR3 sequence reads: CASSPLSSGNTIYF. The CDR3 DNA follows: TGTGCCAGCAGCCCCCTTAGCTCTGGAAACACCATATATTTT.

The chain carries TRBV7-9 and TRBJ1-2; D possibly corresponds to TRBD1 (6 bases). CDR1 SEHNR and CDR2 FQNEAQ come from the germline V gene (reference sequence). Trimming stripped 2 bases from V and 8 bases from J, with 12 bases between. This CDR3 spans 13 amino acids. The CDR3 sequence is CASSLLQGRGYTF. In DNA, the CDR3 is TGTGCCAGCAGCTTACTACAGGGTCGGGGCTACACCTTC.

This clone was detected only once. This chain connects TRBV28 to TRBJ1-2; 8 nucleotides agree with TRBD1. CDR3 length: 14 amino acids. Germline loops: CDR1 MDHEN, CDR2 SYDVKM. J was trimmed by 4 bases and V by 5 bases; bases with no gene match: 6. CDR3: CASSPQTGGYGYTF. The CDR3 nucleotides are TGTGCCAGCAGTCCCCAAACAGGGGGCTATGGCTACACCTTC.

This clone came up once. The chain uses TRBV19 and TRBJ1-5, with 11 nucleotides matching TRBD1. Germline V gives CDR1 LNHDA, CDR2 SQIVND (reference sequence). V lost 5 bases to trimming and J lost 5 bases; unmatched junction nucleotides: 2. The CDR3 is 14 amino acids. In nucleotides, the CDR3 is TGTGCCAGTAGTTGGACAGGGGGCGATCAGCCCCAGCATTTT. Encoded protein: CASSWTGGDQPQHF.

V gene TRBV18 combines with J gene TRBJ1-5, with a possible D match to TRBD1 (6 bases). Germline values: CDR1 KGHSH, CDR2 LQKENI. The V end was cut by 6 bases, the J end by 3 bases, with 21 bases between. This CDR3 region has 17 residues. The CDR3 region is CASSTFGGGQTNQPQHF. In DNA, the CDR3 is TGTGCCAGCTCTACCTTCGGAGGCGGACAGACCAATCAGCCCCAGCATTTT.

J is TRBJ1-2 and V is TRBV6-5; D is perhaps TRBD1 (5 bases). V was shortened by 2 bases and J by 4 bases, with 14 bases between the two germline ends. From germline, CDR1 is MNHEY and CDR2 SVGAGI. The CDR3 sequence is 15 residues long. CDR3 nucleotides: TGTGCCAGCAGTTACGGGGGGGTTAGGAGCTATGGCTACACCTTC. It yields the protein CASSYGGVRSYGYTF.

The V and J genes are TRBV29-1 and TRBJ1-5, with TRBD1 matching over 9 bases. The ends lost 7 bases at V and 2 bases at J; junction bases unmatched: 6. This CDR3 region has 14 residues. Germline V gives CDR1 SQVTM, CDR2 ANQGSEA. In nucleotides, the CDR3 is TGCAGCGCCCCGGACAGGGGATGCAATCAGCCCCAGCATTTT. Its translation is CSAPDRGCNQPQHF.

CDR3 loop: CASSQGDRDYGYTF. The CDR3, as DNA: TGTGCCAGCAGCCAGGGGGACAGGGACTATGGCTACACCTTC. The rearrangement uses TRBV3-1 (or the pseudogene TRBV3-2) and TRBJ1-2, with 9 bases identical to TRBD1. Germline V gene sequence: CDR1 LGHDT, CDR2 YNNKEL (reference sequence). V dropped 3 bases and J dropped 3; count of bases not matched to a gene: 2. The CDR3 contains 14 residues.

The V call is TRBV19, the J call TRBJ1-4, with a possible D match to TRBD1 (6 bases). CDR3 length equals 17 residues. Germline V CDR1 and CDR2: LNHDA, SQIVND (reference sequence). Trimming removed 4 bases from V and 3 bases from J, with 18 bases in between. CDR3 sequence reads: CASSTRGGELSNEKLFF. The CDR3 DNA reads TGTGCCAGTAGTACTCGGGGGGGCGAGCTCTCTAATGAAAAACTGTTTTTT. Variable domain in full (rest from reference TRBV19 and TRBJ1-4): DGGITQSPKYLFRKEGQNVTLSCEQNLNHDAMYWYRQDPGQGLRLIYYSQIVNDFQKGDIAEGYSVSREKKESFPLTVTSAQKNPTAFYLCASSTRGGELSNEKLFFGSGTQLSVL.

The chain links TRBV6-6 to TRBJ2-7; D possibly corresponds to TRBD1 (5 bases). This CDR3 is 14 amino acids long. V gave up 0 bases and J gave up 0 bases, with 6 bases separating them. In germline, CDR1 is MNHNY, CDR2 SVGAGI (reference sequence). Here the CDR3 DNA reads TGTGCCAGCAGTTACTCGACAGCCTCCTACGAGCAGTACTTC. Its translation is CASSYSTASYEQYF.

The chain is built from TRBV6-2 or TRBV6-3 and TRBJ2-3, with 10 bases fitting TRBD2. This CDR3 has 16 residues. From germline, CDR1 is MNHEY and CDR2 SVGEGT. The junction had 5 bases not matched to a gene; V was cut back by 0 bases and J by 5 bases. CDR3 residues: CASSYSLAGGVDTQYF. CDR3 in DNA: TGTGCCAGCAGTTACTCCTTAGCGGGGGGAGTAGATACGCAGTATTTT.

The gene calls are TRBV4-2 and TRBJ1-1; TRBD1 matches 12 bases. Germline CDR1 LGHNA, CDR2 YNFKEQ. V lost 4 bases and J lost 2; bases outside the gene matches: 14. The CDR3 extends over 19 amino acids. In DNA, the CDR3 is TGTGCCAGCAGCCTCAGACCCCCGGGACAGGGGGCTTCAAACACTGAAGCTTTCTTT. Amino acid sequence: CASSLRPPGQGASNTEAFF.

The V call is TRBV9, the J call TRBJ2-2, with D perhaps TRBD2 (6 bases). CDR1 is SGDLS, CDR2 YYNGEE, per germline. The CDR3 sequence is 13 residues long. V was trimmed by 0 bases and J by 7 bases, leaving 7 bases between them. The DNA of the CDR3 is TGTGCCAGCAGCGTAGGGGACTTCGGGGAGCTGTTTTTT. It yields the protein CASSVGDFGELFF.

This sequence joins TRBV19 and TRBJ1-6; D call uncertain. The germline V gene encodes CDR1 LNHDA and CDR2 SQIVND (reference sequence). There are 13 residues in the CDR3. Trimming took 6 bases from V and 8 from J, leaving 11 bases between them. CDR3 in DNA: TGTGCCAGTAGGTCCGGGAGCCATTCACCCCTCCACTTT. The encoded protein is CASRSGSHSPLHF.

The rearrangement uses TRBV7-8 and TRBJ1-4, with D hard to call. Germline lookup yields CDR1 SGHVS and CDR2 FQNEAQ. Trimming removed 0 bases at V and 7 bases at J, with 9 bases between. The CDR3 is made up of 14 amino acids. The CDR3 nucleotides are TGTGCCAGCAGCTTAGCCTCTCGGGGTGAAAAACTGTTTTTT. Its protein product is CASSLASRGEKLFF.

The chain recombines TRBV19 with TRBJ2-7; possible D gene TRBD2, 7 bases. Deletions cut 10 bases from V and 6 bases from J, with 22 bases between. This CDR3 spans 14 amino acids. Germline CDR1 is LNHDA and CDR2 is SQIVND (reference sequence). The CDR3 protein is CATRGGDREGEQYF. CDR3 DNA: TGTGCCACCCGAGGGGGGGATCGAGAAGGCGAGCAGTACTTC.

V and J are TRBV7-2 and TRBJ2-1; possible D gene TRBD2, 6 bases. V dropped 5 bases and J dropped 6 bases, with 11 bases sitting between them. The CDR3 has 13 amino acids. CDR1 SGHTA and CDR2 FQGNSA come from the germline V gene. This chain's CDR3 is CASSPGGVNEQFF. CDR3 coding DNA: TGTGCCAGCAGCCCCGGGGGTGTCAATGAGCAGTTCTTC.

Details on this clone: This same CDR3 is encoded by further DNA sequences in the sample. The chain joins TRBV7-8 to TRBJ2-7, with D tentatively TRBD2 (5 bases). Germline loops: CDR1 SGHVS, CDR2 FQNEAQ. This CDR3 is 13 amino acids long. Deletions cut 5 bases from V and 0 bases from J, with 8 bases between. As DNA, the CDR3 is TGTGCCAGCAGCCTCGGACTCTCCTACGAGCAGTACTTC. Its protein product is CASSLGLSYEQYF.

This chain links TRBV18 with TRBJ1-2; D ambiguous. V lost 3 bases to trimming and J lost 6 bases, with 11 bases between them. Germline V CDR1 and CDR2: KGHSH, LQKENI. The CDR3 contains 13 residues. This chain's CDR3 is CASSPRTQDGYTF. CDR3 nucleotides: TGTGCCAGCTCACCGAGGACTCAGGATGGCTACACCTTC.

This clone turned up a few times. V is TRBV14 and J is TRBJ1-1, with no clear D. Germline lookup yields CDR1 SGHDN and CDR2 FVKESK. The CDR3 spans 15 residues. Trimming removed 2 bases at V and 6 bases at J, with 16 bases between. CDR3 amino acids: CASSQFRGRDAEAFF. Written as DNA, the CDR3 is TGTGCCAGCAGCCAATTCCGTGGGAGAGACGCTGAAGCTTTCTTT.

This clone was counted only a few times. The V gene is TRBV6-2 or TRBV6-3, the J gene TRBJ1-5; the D is unclear. The length of the CDR3 is 13 residues. Germline CDR1 and CDR2: MNHEY and SVGEGT. V was shortened by 2 bases and J by 10 bases, with 12 bases between the two germline ends. As DNA, the CDR3 is TGTGCCAGCAGTTACACCGACAATCGCCCCCAGCATTTT. Translating it yields CASSYTDNRPQHF.

The V gene is TRBV18, the J gene TRBJ1-4, with a weak D call TRBD1 (5 bases). Between the trimmed V and J ends, which lost 0 bases and 3 bases, there was a span of 8 bases. This CDR3 spans 15 amino acids. Per germline, CDR1 KGHSH and CDR2 LQKENI. This chain's CDR3 is CASSPPGDSNEKLFF. The CDR3 DNA is TGTGCCAGCTCACCACCGGGGGACTCTAATGAAAAACTGTTTTTT.